The present TCR beta chain was sequenced within a study of T cells expressing NK-cell markers. TCR beta libraries carry UMIs added by 5'RACE template switching. From its re-call of the 5' RACE reads, TCRdb lists each CDR3 protein once, without DNA. The table lists over 250,000 distinct CDR3 sequences, with 4.2% in the top ten. Concerning this clonotype itself: Its antigen is currently unknown.

Findings and limits, study-wide: More than five of the donors carried dominant NKG2C+ clonotypes that took up roughly 1.0-7.5% of their CD8+ T cells.

This receptor was identified in a woman aged 18 to 75 in good health. Sequenced input: blood T cells: a sorted CD56 or NKG2C T cell subset, CD4+ or CD8+ T cells, or bulk PBMC T cells (not recorded which).

CDR3 residues: CASGLGLIYSPLHF. The chain combines TRBV27 with TRBJ1-6; the D gene TCRdb calls, TRBD1, cannot be checked with no DNA. Germline CDR1 is MNHEY and CDR2 is SMNVEV (reference sequence). The CDR3 is 14 residues long.